These 9 T cell receptor beta chains were all obtained from the same sample, sequenced in a study of T cell changes during pregnancy in multiple sclerosis. Using immunoSEQ multiplex PCR, the repertoire was profiled, and TCRdb retains in-frame clones only, with some absent. Of roughly 90,000 clones listed, around 93% were seen once; the top ten hold 0.9% to 0.95%. The source was peripheral blood, collected before pregnancy. Receptor source: a female donor with multiple sclerosis, enrolled in a pregnancy study.

The chain joins TRBV15 to TRBJ1-2; TRBD1 matches at 9 bases. The CDR3 covers 15 residues. Germline V gene data show CDR1 as LNHNV and CDR2 as YYDKDF (reference sequence). The V segment lost 5 bases and the J segment 6 bases; nucleotides outside the gene matches: 10. CDR3 region: CATSSHRDRVNGYTF. The CDR3 bases are TGTGCCACCAGCTCCCACCGGGACAGGGTCAATGGCTACACCTTC.

The chain has TRBV14 and TRBJ2-1; maybe TRBD2 (6 bases). This CDR3 is built from 17 residues. V lost 2 bases and J 0 bases, leaving 14 bases between the germline ends. CDR1 is SGHDN and CDR2 is FVKESK in the germline V gene. CDR3 amino acids: CASSQTDYRSSYNEQFF. For the CDR3, the DNA is TGTGCCAGCAGCCAAACGGACTACCGTAGCTCCTACAATGAGCAGTTCTTC. The variable domain in full, completed from reference TRBV14 and TRBJ2-1, reads EAGVTQFPSHSVIEKGQTVTLRCDPISGHDNLYWYRRVMGKEIKFLLHFVKESKQDESGMPNNRFLAERTGGTYSTLKVQPAELEDSGVYFCASSQTDYRSSYNEQFFGPGTRLTVL.

The CDR3 protein is CASSIQTGSSYEQYF. The CDR3 DNA follows: TGTGCCAGTAGTATCCAGACAGGTTCTTCCTACGAGCAGTACTTC. The chain has TRBV19 and TRBJ2-7, with D possibly matching TRBD1 (6 bases). Trimming left V 3 bases short and J 1 base short, with 13 bases between. Germline CDR1 is LNHDA and CDR2 is SQIVND (reference sequence). CDR3 length equals 15 residues. Filled out from reference TRBV19 and TRBJ2-7, the complete variable domain reads DGGITQSPKYLFRKEGQNVTLSCEQNLNHDAMYWYRQDPGQGLRLIYYSQIVNDFQKGDIAEGYSVSREKKESFPLTVTSAQKNPTAFYLCASSIQTGSSYEQYFGPGTRLTVT.

The V and J genes are TRBV5-1 and TRBJ1-1, with 7 bases matching TRBD1. The CDR3 runs 15 residues. The V gene end was trimmed by 4 bases and the J gene end by 0 bases; junction bases not matched to a gene: 6. Germline loops: CDR1 SGHRS, CDR2 YFSETQ. The CDR3 reads CASSADGTVNTEAFF. The DNA of the CDR3 is TGCGCCAGCAGCGCGGACGGGACAGTGAACACTGAAGCTTTCTTT.

This clone was recorded only once. The chain recombines TRBV7-9 with TRBJ2-7, with 7 nucleotides matching TRBD1. After removal of 3 bases from V and 3 bases from J, the junction contained 5 bases not matched to a gene. This CDR3 is built from 14 residues. Germline loops: CDR1 SEHNR, CDR2 FQNEAQ (reference sequence). DNA of the CDR3: TGTGCCAGCAGCTTCGAACAGGGGCTCTACGAGCAGTACTTC. It encodes CASSFEQGLYEQYF.

The rearrangement links TRBV5-1 to TRBJ1-2; 7 bases agree with TRBD1. Per germline, CDR1 SGHRS and CDR2 YFSETQ. V lost 0 bases to trimming and J lost 2 bases; unmatched junction nucleotides: 7. CDR3 length: 16 residues. The CDR3 spells CASSLGLDRPNYGYTF. CDR3 nucleotide sequence: TGCGCCAGCAGCTTGGGGTTGGACAGGCCAAACTATGGCTACACCTTC. The whole variable domain, remainder taken from reference TRBV5-1 and TRBJ1-2, is KAGVTQTPRYLIKTRGQQVTLSCSPISGHRSVSWYQQTPGQGLQFLFEYFSETQRNKGNFPGRFSGRQFSNSRSEMNVSTLELGDSALYLCASSLGLDRPNYGYTFGSGTRLTVV.

This chain connects TRBV28 to TRBJ2-4; TRBD1 agrees at 7 bases. From germline, CDR1 is MDHEN and CDR2 SYDVKM. This CDR3 contains 16 residues. V gave up 6 bases and J gave up 1 base; unmatched junction bases: 9. The DNA for the CDR3 is TGTGCCAGCAGCTCCATGACAGGGATGGCCAAAAACATTCAGTACTTC. Translating gives CASSSMTGMAKNIQYF. Looking up the rest from reference TRBV28 and TRBJ2-4 gives the full variable domain: DVKVTQSSRYLVKRTGEKVFLECVQDMDHENMFWYRQDPGLGLRLIYFSYDVKMKEKGDIPEGYSVSREKKERFSLILESASTNQTSMYLCASSSMTGMAKNIQYFGAGTRLSVL.

This chain links TRBV5-1 with TRBJ1-1; 9 bases map to TRBD1. The CDR3 contains 13 residues. The V segment lost 8 bases and the J segment 6 bases; nucleotides outside the gene matches: 8. Germline V lookup: CDR1 SGHRS, CDR2 YFSETQ. CDR3 bases: TGCGCCAGTCGGGGGACAGGGCTTCCTGAAGCTTTCTTT. It is translated as CASRGTGLPEAFF.

The chain combines TRBV28 with TRBJ1-2; 8 nucleotides agree with TRBD1. CDR1 and CDR2 from the germline V gene are MDHEN and SYDVKM. The CDR3 sequence is 12 residues long. Losses at the gene ends were 4 bases for V and 8 bases for J; bases not matched to a gene: 3. This CDR3 reads CASSSGQGGYTF. In DNA form, the CDR3 reads TGTGCCAGCAGTTCAGGACAGGGAGGCTACACCTTC.